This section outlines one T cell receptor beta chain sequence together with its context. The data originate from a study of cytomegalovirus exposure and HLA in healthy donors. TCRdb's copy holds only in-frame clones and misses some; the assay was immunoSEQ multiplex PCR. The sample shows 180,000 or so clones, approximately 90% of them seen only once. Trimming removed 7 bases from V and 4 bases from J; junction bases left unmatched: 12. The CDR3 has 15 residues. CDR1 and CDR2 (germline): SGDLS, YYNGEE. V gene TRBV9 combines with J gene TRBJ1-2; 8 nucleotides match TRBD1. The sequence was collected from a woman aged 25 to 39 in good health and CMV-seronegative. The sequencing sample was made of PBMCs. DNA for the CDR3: TGTGCCAGCGCCATTGGACAGGGAGGGATCTATGGCTACACCTTC. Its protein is CASAIGQGGIYGYTF.